These 16 T cell receptor beta chains came from one sample sequenced in a study of cytomegalovirus exposure and HLA in healthy donors. The PCR employed 60 Vbeta primers together with 13 Jbeta primers. Produced via immunoSEQ multiplex PCR; TCRdb's table is partial and in-frame only. The sample lists around 88,000 clones; about 81% were seen once. Sample: PBMCs. These receptors originate from a woman aged 35 to 49 in good health and CMV-seropositive.

This chain links TRBV5-6 with TRBJ2-3; possible D gene TRBD1, 5 bases. CDR3 length equals 17 residues. Trimming left V 2 bases short and J 2 bases short, with 18 bases between. The germline CDR1 and CDR2 sequences are SGHDT and YYEEEE. CDR3 nucleotides: TGTGCCAGCAGCTTTGGACACTTCGAACTACCCACAGATACGCAGTATTTT. It yields the protein CASSFGHFELPTDTQYF.

The chain combines TRBV10-2 with TRBJ2-6, with TRBD2 matching 7 bases. J lost 2 bases, V lost 6 bases, and 7 bases had no gene match. Germline values: CDR1 WSHSY, CDR2 SAAADI. This CDR3 contains 16 residues. The CDR3 protein is CASRRGNTAGANVLTF. CDR3 in DNA: TGCGCCAGCAGGCGGGGGAATACAGCTGGGGCCAACGTCCTGACTTTC.

This clone was found a few times. V usage is TRBV6-1 and J usage is TRBJ2-7; D call uncertain. The CDR3 extends over 13 amino acids. Trimming removed 6 bases from V and 2 bases from J, with 11 bases in between. Per the germline V gene, CDR1 is MNHNS and CDR2 is SASEGT. Here the CDR3 DNA reads TGTGCCAGCAGCTACCAAATTCCCTACGAGCAGTACTTC. Its protein product is CASSYQIPYEQYF.

This chain joins TRBV5-4 and TRBJ1-2, with no clear D. Germline loops: CDR1 SGHNT, CDR2 YYREEE (reference sequence). Trimming took off 0 bases at V and 0 bases at J, with 9 bases between the two ends. The CDR3 is 15 residues long. CDR3 amino acids: CASSLAGASNYGYTF. The CDR3 DNA reads as TGTGCCAGCAGCTTGGCCGGAGCTTCTAACTATGGCTACACCTTC.

The chain has TRBV27 and TRBJ1-1; the D is unclear. Germline-derived CDR1 and CDR2 are MNHEY and SMNVEV (reference sequence). With 6 bases removed from V and 4 bases from J, the gap between germline ends came to 12 bases. The CDR3 contains 13 residues. This chain's CDR3 is CASSSLPGTEAFF. The CDR3 DNA reads TGTGCCAGCAGCTCCCTCCCGGGCACTGAAGCTTTCTTT.

V gene TRBV19 combines with J gene TRBJ1-1, with D maybe TRBD1 (6 bases). This CDR3 is built from 15 residues. V shed 4 bases and J shed 5 bases, with 17 bases lying between them. From germline, CDR1 is LNHDA and CDR2 SQIVND (reference sequence). CDR3 nucleotide sequence: TGTGCCAGTAGTAGAGGGTCAGGGGATTGGACTGAAGCTTTCTTT. Its protein product is CASSRGSGDWTEAFF.

CDR3 amino acids: CAITRTSGSYEQFF. CDR3 DNA: TGTGCCATCACCAGGACTAGCGGGAGTTATGAGCAGTTCTTC. This chain links TRBV10-3 with TRBJ2-1, with TRBD2 identical over 13 bases. The CDR3 covers 14 residues. V shed 7 bases, J shed 8 bases, and the junction held 5 bases outside the gene matches. Germline V lookup: CDR1 ENHRY, CDR2 SYGVKD.

The CDR3 DNA reads as TGTGCCAGCAGCTTAGCGAAGCGAACCTACGAGCAGTACTTC. It encodes CASSLAKRTYEQYF. The chain joins TRBV7-8 to TRBJ2-7; D not certain. Germline V gives CDR1 SGHVS, CDR2 FQNEAQ. The CDR3 has 14 amino acids. Trimming took 0 bases from V and 2 from J, leaving 8 bases between them.

The rearrangement links TRBV19 to TRBJ2-1; 8 bases fit TRBD2. Germline V gene sequence: CDR1 LNHDA, CDR2 SQIVND (reference sequence). V lost 1 base, J lost 6 bases, and 5 bases stayed unmatched. This CDR3 comprises 15 residues. The CDR3 DNA reads TGTGCCAGTAGTATAGTTGGCGGGAGGAGCAATGAGCAGTTCTTC. Its protein is CASSIVGGRSNEQFF.

J is TRBJ2-2 and V is TRBV25-1, with D possibly being TRBD1 (6 bases). CDR3 length: 14 residues. CDR1 and CDR2 from the germline V gene are MGHDK and SYGVNS. With 6 bases removed from V and 1 base from J, the gap between germline ends came to 9 bases. The CDR3 DNA reads as TGTGCCAGCAGGGACAGCGTGAACACCGGGGAGCTGTTTTTT. Amino acid sequence: CASRDSVNTGELFF.

The CDR3 sequence is CASSPRQGPDTQYF. The CDR3 DNA follows: TGTGCCAGCAGCCCCCGACAGGGCCCGGATACGCAGTATTTT. V and J are TRBV11-3 and TRBJ2-3; 7 bases are shared with TRBD1. Per germline, CDR1 SGHNT and CDR2 YENEEA. This CDR3 is 14 amino acids long. V lost 5 bases, J lost 6 bases, and 8 bases stayed unmatched.

The CDR3 sequence: CASSLDLHEQYF. The CDR3 region has the DNA TGTGCCAGCAGCTTAGATCTACACGAGCAGTACTTC. V is TRBV11-3 and J is TRBJ2-7, with D uncertain. From germline, CDR1 is SGHNT and CDR2 YENEEA. The CDR3 consists of 12 residues. The V gene lost 0 bases and the J gene lost 5 bases, with 5 bases spanning the gap.

This clone was observed at least ten times. The chain links TRBV6-4 to TRBJ2-1; TRBD2 agrees at 8 bases. After removal of 0 bases from V and 9 bases from J, the junction contained 13 bases not matched to a gene. CDR1 and CDR2 (germline): MRHNA, SNTAGT. This CDR3 comprises 17 residues. CDR3 coding DNA: TGTGCCAGCAGTGACTCGATAGGTGGTAGCGGGAAAAGTGAGCAGTTCTTC. This encodes CASSDSIGGSGKSEQFF.

The J gene is TRBJ2-1, the V gene TRBV4-1; a weak D match, TRBD2 (6 bases). V was pared by 0 bases and J by 13 bases, with 16 bases between. There are 14 residues in the CDR3. CDR1 is MGHRA, CDR2 YSYEKL, per germline. The CDR3 DNA reads TGCGCCAGCAGCCAAGATGGGGCGGGGTCCCGACAGTTCTTC. Amino acids: CASSQDGAGSRQFF.

The chain uses TRBV28 and TRBJ2-7, with 14 bases identical to TRBD2. V trimming: 2 bases; J trimming: 7 bases; junction bases outside the gene matches: 10. The CDR3 sequence is 17 residues long. Germline V CDR1 and CDR2: MDHEN, SYDVKM. In nucleotides, the CDR3 is TGTGCCAGCAGTTTACCCACGACTAGCGGGAGGGTGAGGGAGCAGTACTTC. Translation: CASSLPTTSGRVREQYF.

This chain connects TRBV6-5 to TRBJ2-7, with 9 bases lining up with TRBD1. V gave up 6 bases and J gave up 8 bases; unmatched junction bases: 11. The CDR3 runs 14 residues. The germline CDR1 and CDR2 sequences are MNHEY and SVGAGI. The CDR3 spells CASSLDRGVWKQYF. The CDR3 DNA reads as TGTGCCAGCAGCCTGGACAGGGGAGTTTGGAAGCAGTACTTC.